This TCR beta chain was captured by sequencing in a study of T cells in Graves' hyperthyroidism and ophthalmopathy (dated by TCRdb to about 2019). Describing the broader study: Peripheral blood was sampled at the time of initial diagnosis, prior to any treatment. Whether ophthalmopathy could be predicted prospectively was tested in an independent validation cohort made up of approximately 19 hyperthyroidism patients plus 17 patients who later progressed to ophthalmopathy. To identify TCR V-J signatures that set the groups apart, the researchers used a discovery cohort of about a hundred patients, made up of about 44 with Graves' ophthalmopathy and 55 to 65 with stable Graves' hyperthyroidism. TCR Vbeta CDR3 sequencing of 135 peripheral blood samples (approximately 44 ophthalmopathy, 75 hyperthyroidism and some 17 progressor patients) is reported in the paper. After blood sampling, hyperthyroidism patients were treated with methimazole at a starting dose of 30 mg daily, and ophthalmopathy patients were treated with high-dose intravenous methylprednisolone. Thyroid tissue and blood T-cell repertoires from about six Graves' hyperthyroidism patients were also compared in the study. The 95 to 100 discovery patients were randomly divided into training and test sets at a 7:3 ratio.

The TCR beta CDR3 regions were amplified from RNA transcripts. The TCR CDR3 was subjected to a first round of RT-PCR using the HTBI primer set and the Qiagen OneStep RT-PCR kit. Libraries were constructed in a second round of multiplex PCR, after which size selection and purification were performed. The libraries were sequenced on an Illumina HiSeq2000 using paired-end 100 bp reads. As for the original processing: SOAPnuke was used to process the raw data, removing reads that contained adapters or uncalled bases, had a mean Phred below 15, or lacked an exact match to the constant primer or identifier. High-quality paired reads were merged using COPE v1.2.5, and each unique nucleotide sequence was defined as a clonotype. MiTCR v1.1 was used to align clonotypes to the IMGT TRBV, TRBD and TRBJ reference segments. Only V-J combinations with frequency above 0.0001, covering 99% to 99.2% of repertoires, were analysed. A TCS score was defined as the ratio of F50 (clonal expansion) to E x V (chaos), with BLOSUM62-based TCRdist applied between CDR3 peptides within each V-J. Welch's t-statistics and random forest reduced around 520 V-J features to 13, which were used in a naive Bayes classifier (R e1071). TCRdb reprocessed the public reads (quality trimming at Q25 with fastp, clone calling with MiXCR) and kept in-frame beta chains. Here each entry gathers all rows of one CDR3 protein and keeps the most common genes and DNA. The V and J calls follow TCRdb's processing rather than the paper's. The sample table shows around 50,000 distinct CDR3 sequences, and about half are seen once. Clones ranked in the top ten supply about a tenth of the sample.

V is shortened by 1 base, J by 7 bases, and the region joining them spans 8 bases. The germline V gene provides CDR1 MGHRA and CDR2 YSYEKL. From its cysteine to its phenylalanine, the CDR3 spans 14 amino acids. The read is trimmed to its CDR3 DNA, 42 bases read in frame from base 1. Overall study outcomes, separate from this receptor: In validation, progression to ophthalmopathy was predicted by the model with nearly 71% sensitivity and 72% to 80% specificity, a median of roughly six months before onset. A 13 V-J signature model separated ophthalmopathy from stable hyperthyroidism, with about 90% sensitivity and about 81% specificity in cross-validation and 80%/75% in testing. Most expanded thyroid clonotypes (frequency above 0.001) were also found in blood, which suggests that blood repertoires may mirror thyroid immune responses. Sample size was not statistically predetermined, and blinding of investigators to group allocation was not performed.

Moderately to severely active disease, a Clinical Activity Score of at least 3, a NOSPECS grade of at least 4, and a duration under 3 months were present in ophthalmopathy patients. Exclusion was applied to patients with uncontrolled infections, other autoimmune diseases, pregnancy or lactation. Diagnoses relied on clinical symptoms, serum thyroxine and TRAb, thyroid ultrasound and orbital computed tomography. PBMCs were separated from roughly 9.3 ml of fresh peripheral blood using Ficoll-Paque density gradient centrifugation. Total RNA was extracted with Trizol reagent, and quality was checked on an Agilent 2100 Bioanalyzer. This clonotype was seen many times. Its antigen target is currently unknown. No quality values exist for individual bases; no much larger clone is one base distant.

This clonotype was sampled from a woman aged 45 to 65 with Graves' ophthalmopathy. This chain is built from TRBV4-1 and TRBJ1-6; there is no confident call for the D gene. The sample comprised blood. The base sequence is TGCGCCAGCAGCCAAGCCGGGAGGAATTCACCCCTCCACTTT. Translated, this gives CASSQAGRNSPLHF.